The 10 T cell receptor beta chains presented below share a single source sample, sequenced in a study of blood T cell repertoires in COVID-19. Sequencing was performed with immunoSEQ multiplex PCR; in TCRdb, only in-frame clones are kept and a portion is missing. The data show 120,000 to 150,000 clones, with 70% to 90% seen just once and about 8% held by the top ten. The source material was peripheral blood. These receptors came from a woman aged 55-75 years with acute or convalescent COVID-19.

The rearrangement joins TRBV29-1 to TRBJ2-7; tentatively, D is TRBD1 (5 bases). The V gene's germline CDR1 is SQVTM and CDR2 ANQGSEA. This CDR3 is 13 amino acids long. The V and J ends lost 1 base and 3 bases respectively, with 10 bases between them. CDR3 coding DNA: TGCAGCGTTGAAGGTGGGGCAGGCTACGAGCAGTACTTC. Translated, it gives CSVEGGAGYEQYF.

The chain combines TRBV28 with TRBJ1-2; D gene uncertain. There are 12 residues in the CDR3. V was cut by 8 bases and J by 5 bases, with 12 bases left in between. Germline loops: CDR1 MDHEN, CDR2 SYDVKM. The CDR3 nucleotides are TGTGCCAGCGGGCCGGGGTGGTATGGCTACACCTTC. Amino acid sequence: CASGPGWYGYTF.

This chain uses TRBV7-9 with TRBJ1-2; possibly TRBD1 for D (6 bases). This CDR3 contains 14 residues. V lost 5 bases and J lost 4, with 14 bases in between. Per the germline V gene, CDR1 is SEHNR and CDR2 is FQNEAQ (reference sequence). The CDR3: CASSPRTETYGYTF. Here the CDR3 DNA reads TGTGCCAGCAGCCCACGGACAGAAACCTATGGCTACACCTTC. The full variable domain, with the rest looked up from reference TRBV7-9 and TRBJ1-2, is DTGVSQNPRHKITKRGQNVTFRCDPISEHNRLYWYRQTLGQGPEFLTYFQNEAQLEKSRLLSDRFSAERPKGSFSTLEIQRTEQGDSAMYLCASSPRTETYGYTFGSGTRLTVV.

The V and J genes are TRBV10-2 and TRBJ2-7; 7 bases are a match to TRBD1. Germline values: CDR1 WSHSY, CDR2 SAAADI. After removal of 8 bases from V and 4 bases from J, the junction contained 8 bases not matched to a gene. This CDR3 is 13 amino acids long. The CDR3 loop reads CASGPGTVYEQYF. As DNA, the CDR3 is TGCGCCAGCGGCCCTGGGACAGTATACGAGCAGTACTTC.

CDR3 sequence reads: CASSETGRETQYF. As DNA, the CDR3 is TGTGCCAGCAGCGAGACTGGAAGAGAGACCCAGTACTTC. J is TRBJ2-5 and V is TRBV5-6; no clear D gene. Germline V gene data show CDR1 as SGHDT and CDR2 as YYEEEE. This CDR3 comprises 13 residues. Trimming removed 4 bases at V and 4 bases at J, with 11 bases between. The entire variable domain, with the rest obtained from reference TRBV5-6 and TRBJ2-5, is as follows: DAGVTQSPTHLIKTRGQQVTLRCSPKSGHDTVSWYQQALGQGPQFIFQYYEEEERQRGNFPDRFSGHQFPNYSSELNVNALLLGDSALYLCASSETGRETQYFGPGTRLLVL.

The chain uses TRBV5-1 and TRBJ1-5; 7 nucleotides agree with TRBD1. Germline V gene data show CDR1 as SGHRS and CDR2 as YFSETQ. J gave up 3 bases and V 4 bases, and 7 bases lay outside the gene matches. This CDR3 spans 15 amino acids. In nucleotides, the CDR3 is TGCGCCAGCAGCGAGGGACAGATCCCCAATCAGCCCCAGCATTTT. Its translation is CASSEGQIPNQPQHF.

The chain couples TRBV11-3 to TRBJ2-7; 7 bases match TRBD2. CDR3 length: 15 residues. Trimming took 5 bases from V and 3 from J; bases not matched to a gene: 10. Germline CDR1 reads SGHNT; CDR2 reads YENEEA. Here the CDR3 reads CASSPSPREFYEQYF. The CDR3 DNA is TGTGCCAGCAGCCCATCCCCGCGGGAGTTCTACGAGCAGTACTTC.

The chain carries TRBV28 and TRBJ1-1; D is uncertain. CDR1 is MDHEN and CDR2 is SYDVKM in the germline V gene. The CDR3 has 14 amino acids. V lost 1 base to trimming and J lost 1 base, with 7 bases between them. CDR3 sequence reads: CASSLSRKNTEAFF. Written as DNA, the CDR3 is TGTGCCAGCAGTTTATCGAGAAAGAACACTGAAGCTTTCTTT.

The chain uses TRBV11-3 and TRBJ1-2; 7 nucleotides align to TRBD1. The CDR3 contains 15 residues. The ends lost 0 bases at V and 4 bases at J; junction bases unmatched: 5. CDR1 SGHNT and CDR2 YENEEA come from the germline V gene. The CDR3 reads CASSLDQQGSYGYTF. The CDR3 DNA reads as TGTGCCAGCAGCTTAGACCAACAGGGGAGCTATGGCTACACCTTC.

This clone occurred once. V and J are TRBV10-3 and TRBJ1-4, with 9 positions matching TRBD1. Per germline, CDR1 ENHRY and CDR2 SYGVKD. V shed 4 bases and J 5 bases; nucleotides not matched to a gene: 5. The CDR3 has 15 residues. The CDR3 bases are TGTGCCATCAGTGTCCACAGGGGGCACAATGAAAAACTGTTTTTT. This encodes CAISVHRGHNEKLFF.